This is a list of T cell receptor beta chains from one sample in a study of blood T cell repertoires in COVID-19. Here immunoSEQ multiplex PCR was the method, and the copy in TCRdb shows in-frame clones only, minus some. The data hold approximately 240,000 clones, with 83% observed a single time. The sequenced sample consisted of peripheral blood. The receptors were sampled from a woman in her twenties or thirties with COVID-19, enrolled during active disease. Both conserved end residues are part of each CDR3. D genes are given only for firm matches. Not every row has a clone size; where given, it reads once, few, many or a size class.

>TRBD1|TRBV7-2|-|TRBJ2-4
TGTGCCAGCAGCGGCCGACAGGGCCATGCCAAAAACATTCAGTACTTC
CASSGRQGHAKNIQYF
>TRBD1|TRBV12-3/TRBV12-4|-|TRBJ2-3
TGTGCCAGCAGTTGGGGACAGTCCGATACGCAGTATTTT
CASSWGQSDTQYF
>-|TRBV7-9|-|TRBJ2-5
TGTGCCAGCAGCTTACGAGGCAGGGACCAGTACTTC
CASSLRGRDQYF
>-|TRBV25-1|-|TRBJ1-2
TGTGCCAGCAGTGATCCCACAGGGAGAGCTAACTATGGCTACACCTTC
CASSDPTGRANYGYTF
>-|TRBV7-2|few|TRBJ2-6
TGTGCCAGCAGCTTCTTCCTACAGGGAAGCTCTGGGGCCAACGTCCTGACTTTC
CASSFFLQGSSGANVLTF
>TRBD2|TRBV19|-|TRBJ2-3
TGTGCCGCCGCCCCGGGACTAGCGGGAGATACGCAGTATTTT
CAAAPGLAGDTQYF
>-|TRBV27|-|TRBJ1-4
TGTGCCAGCAGTCCACAGGGTCGGGGGGTTCGAGAAGAAAAACTGTTTTTT
CASSPQGRGVREEKLFF
>TRBD2|TRBV29-1|many|TRBJ2-7
TGCAGCGTGGGGGGACTAGCGGGAGTCTCCGAGCAGTACTTC
CSVGGLAGVSEQYF
>TRBD2|TRBV6-2/TRBV6-3|-|TRBJ2-7
TGTGCCAGCAGTTTTTCAGGACTAGCGGGAGCCCACGAGCAGTACTTC
CASSFSGLAGAHEQYF
>-|TRBV10-3|few|TRBJ1-2
TGTGCCATCAGCACAGACAGCCGAATCTATGGCTACACCTTC
CAISTDSRIYGYTF
>-|TRBV4-2|-|TRBJ2-1
TGTGCCAGCAGCCGACAAAGACACTTCGTTGTAGGGGCAAATGAGCAGTTCTTC
CASSRQRHFVVGANEQFF
>-|TRBV6-2/TRBV6-3|-|TRBJ2-1
TGTGCCAGCAGTTACTCTTCCTCTAGTAGCTATGAGCAGTTCTTC
CASSYSSSSSYEQFF
>-|TRBV6-6|-|TRBJ2-3
TGTGCCAGCATAGTGGACAACACAGATACGCAGTATTTT
CASIVDNTDTQYF
>-|TRBV7-9|once|TRBJ1-3
TGTGCCAGCAGCCCCTCCGGTGGAAACACCATATATTTT
CASSPSGGNTIYF
>-|TRBV2|-|TRBJ2-3
TGTGCCAGCACCGACAGCCTCAGCACAGATACGCAGTATTTT
CASTDSLSTDTQYF
>-|TRBV6-5|-|TRBJ1-1
TGTGCCAGCAGTAGCCAAGACCGGGCTGAAGCTTTCTTT
CASSSQDRAEAFF
>-|TRBV7-2|-|TRBJ1-5
TGTGCCAGCAGCACAGGGTCTCTCAATCAGCCCCAGCATTTT
CASSTGSLNQPQHF
>TRBD1|TRBV6-5|-|TRBJ1-5
TGTGCCAGTGGACAGGCAAGTTGGGGCAATCAGCCCCAGCATTTT
CASGQASWGNQPQHF
>-|TRBV18|-|TRBJ1-6
TGTGCCAGCTCGCAGGGTAATAATTCACCCCTCCACTTT
CASSQGNNSPLHF
>-|TRBV28|many|TRBJ2-3
TGTGCCAGCAAGTCAGGGGGGACCCACACAGATACGCAGTATTTT
CASKSGGTHTDTQYF
>-|TRBV29-1|-|TRBJ1-6
TGCAGCGCCTCACCATGGGTAGCTCAAAATTCACCCCTCCACTTT
CSASPWVAQNSPLHF
>TRBD1|TRBV5-3|-|TRBJ2-7
TGTGCCAGAAGACCCCACCGGGACAGGGGCTACGAGCAGTACTTC
CARRPHRDRGYEQYF
>-|TRBV11-3|-|TRBJ1-1
TGTGCCAGCAGCTTAGTGGGAGGCACTGAAGCTTTCTTT
CASSLVGGTEAFF
>-|TRBV5-4|-|TRBJ1-2
TGTGCCAGCAGCTTGTTAAGGGGCGCCTATGGCTACACCTTC
CASSLLRGAYGYTF
>-|TRBV27|-|TRBJ2-6
TGTGCCAGCAGTGATGGGCTACCTGGAAGCTCTGGGGCCAACGTCCTGACTTTC
CASSDGLPGSSGANVLTF
>TRBD1|TRBV4-3|-|TRBJ1-2
TGCGCCAGCAGCCAGACCGGGACAGGCGACTATGGCTACACCTTC
CASSQTGTGDYGYTF
>-|TRBV19|-|TRBJ1-5
TGTGCCAGTAGTGCCGTTTACGGTCAGCCCCAGCATTTT
CASSAVYGQPQHF
>TRBD1|TRBV6-6|-|TRBJ2-1
TGTGCCAGCAGTTACTCGGGGACAGGCCCCAATGAGCAGTTCTTC
CASSYSGTGPNEQFF
>-|TRBV5-1|-|TRBJ2-3
TGCGCCAGCAGCTTTCGTAGCACAGATACGCAGTATTTT
CASSFRSTDTQYF
>TRBD1|TRBV28|-|TRBJ2-7
TGTGCCAGCAGTCCGCAGACAGGGGGACGATACGAGCAGTACTTC
CASSPQTGGRYEQYF
>TRBD2|TRBV13|-|TRBJ2-1
TGTGCCAGCAGCCCACGACTAGCGCCCTACAATGAGCAGTTCTTC
CASSPRLAPYNEQFF
>TRBD1|TRBV3-1/TRBV3-2|-|TRBJ1-6
TGTGCCAGCAGCCAAACAGGGGTTCGTGATTCACCCCTCCACTTT
CASSQTGVRDSPLHF
>TRBD1|TRBV4-3|-|TRBJ1-3
TGCGCCAGCAGCCAAAACAGGGGTAACGGAAACACCATATATTTT
CASSQNRGNGNTIYF
>-|TRBV3-1/TRBV3-2|-|TRBJ2-5
TGTGCCAGCAGCTTCCCCTCCAGCGGGGACATGAAAGAGACCCAGTACTTC
CASSFPSSGDMKETQYF
>-|TRBV25-1|-|TRBJ2-4
TGTGCCAGCAGTGACGACTATATCATTCAGTACTTC
CASSDDYIIQYF
>TRBD1|TRBV19|-|TRBJ1-5
TGTGCCAGTAAACCGGGACAGGGGGATCAGCCCCAGCATTTT
CASKPGQGDQPQHF